This T cell receptor beta chain was found in a study of T cells in Graves' hyperthyroidism and ophthalmopathy. This clonotype was picked up many times. V lost 4 bases and J lost 7, with 14 bases in between. Germline CDR1 and CDR2: SGHRS and YFSETQ. The CDR3 sequence is 13 residues long. What was amplified from RNA transcripts were TCR beta CDR3 regions. Primed by the HTBI set, a first-round RT-PCR was run on the TCR CDR3. MiXCR was run by TCRdb on the multiplex PCR reads, yielding one entry per CDR3 protein. This table holds about 520,000 distinct CDR3 sequences, about 20% found once. J is TRBJ1-2 and V is TRBV5-1; D is unclear. The receptor comes from a man between 18 and 29 years old with Graves' hyperthyroidism. Sequenced: blood. CDR3 loop: CASSQGGEGGYTF. In DNA, the CDR3 is TGCGCCAGCAGCCAAGGAGGTGAGGGTGGCTACACCTTC.